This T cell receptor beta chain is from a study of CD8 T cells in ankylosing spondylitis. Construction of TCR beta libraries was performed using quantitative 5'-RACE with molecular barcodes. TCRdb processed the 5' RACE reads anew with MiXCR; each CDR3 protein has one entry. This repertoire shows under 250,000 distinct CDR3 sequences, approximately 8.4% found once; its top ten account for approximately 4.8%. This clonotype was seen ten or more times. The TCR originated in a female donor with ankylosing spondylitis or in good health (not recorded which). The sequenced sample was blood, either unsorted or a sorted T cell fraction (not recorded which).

CDR3 sequence reads: CASSLPGSGPGEFF. CDR3 sequence (DNA): TGTGCCAGCAGCCTTCCCGGGTCCGGGCCCGGTGAATTCTTC. The chain has TRBV5-4 and TRBJ2-1; D ambiguous. Germline CDR1 and CDR2: SGHNT and YYREEE (reference sequence). This CDR3 spans 14 amino acids. Deletions cut 4 bases from V and 16 bases from J, with 24 bases between. The full variable domain, rest sourced from reference TRBV5-4 and TRBJ2-1, is ETGVTQSPTHLIKTRGQQVTLRCSSQSGHNTVSWYQQALGQGPQFIFQYYREEENGRGNFPPRFSGLQFPNYSSELNVNALELDDSALYLCASSLPGSGPGEFFGPGTRLTVL.